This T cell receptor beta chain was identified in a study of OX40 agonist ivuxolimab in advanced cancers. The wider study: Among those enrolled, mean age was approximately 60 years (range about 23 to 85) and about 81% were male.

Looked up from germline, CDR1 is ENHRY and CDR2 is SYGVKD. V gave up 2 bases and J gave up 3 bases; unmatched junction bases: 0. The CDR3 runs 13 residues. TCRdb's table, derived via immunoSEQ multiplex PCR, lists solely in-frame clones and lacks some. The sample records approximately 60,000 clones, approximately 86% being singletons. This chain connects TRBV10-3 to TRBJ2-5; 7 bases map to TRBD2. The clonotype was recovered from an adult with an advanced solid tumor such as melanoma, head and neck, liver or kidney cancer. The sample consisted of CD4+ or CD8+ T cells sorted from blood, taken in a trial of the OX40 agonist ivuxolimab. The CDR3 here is CAISESGEETQYF. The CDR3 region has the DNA TGTGCCATCAGTGAGAGCGGGGAAGAGACCCAGTACTTC.